The next 27 T cell receptor beta chains were all read from a single sample in a study of T cell repertoires and HLA-DP antigens. Their antigens remain unidentified. Method: immunoSEQ multiplex PCR; TCRdb's copy keeps in-frame clones and lacks some. This table has tens of thousands of clones, around four fifths appearing once. Sequencing used CD4+ T cells from PBMCs. These receptors came from a man in his sixties in good health and CMV-seronegative.

The rearrangement links TRBV15 to TRBJ1-4; the D is unclear. Germline V lookup: CDR1 LNHNV, CDR2 YYDKDF (reference sequence). The CDR3 consists of 14 residues. Trimming left V 4 bases short and J 6 bases short, with 12 bases between. The CDR3 sequence is CATSTRSNDEKLFF. CDR3 coding DNA: TGTGCCACCAGCACTAGGAGTAACGATGAAAAACTGTTTTTT.

The V call is TRBV9, the J call TRBJ2-7; 10 positions match TRBD1. This CDR3 is built from 16 residues. The germline CDR1 and CDR2 sequences are SGDLS and YYNGEE. V dropped 4 bases and J dropped 0; count of bases not matched to a gene: 7. The CDR3: CASSPRTGGSSYEQYV. The DNA for the CDR3 is TGTGCCAGCAGCCCCAGGACAGGGGGGAGCTCCTACGAGCAGTACGTC.

This chain uses TRBV5-1 with TRBJ1-2; TRBD1 might be the D (5 bases). The CDR3 covers 16 residues. Germline V gene sequence: CDR1 SGHRS, CDR2 YFSETQ. V was pared by 4 bases and J by 7 bases, with 23 bases between. CDR3 residues: CASSPKTQAGRGGYTF. The CDR3 DNA follows: TGCGCCAGCAGCCCCAAGACCCAGGCAGGGAGAGGTGGCTACACCTTC. The full variable domain, in which reference TRBV5-1 and TRBJ1-2 provide the parts outside the CDR3, is KAGVTQTPRYLIKTRGQQVTLSCSPISGHRSVSWYQQTPGQGLQFLFEYFSETQRNKGNFPGRFSGRQFSNSRSEMNVSTLELGDSALYLCASSPKTQAGRGGYTFGSGTRLTVV.

The chain has TRBV7-2 and TRBJ1-2; a possible D gene is TRBD1 (5 bases). CDR3 size: 15 residues. Germline assignment: CDR1 SGHTA and CDR2 FQGNSA. Trimming removed 6 bases from V and 8 bases from J, with 22 bases in between. CDR3 nucleotides: TGTGCCAGCAGTCCTGGGGGTTTGGAGAGCTGGGGCTACACCTTC. Amino acid sequence: CASSPGGLESWGYTF.

The chain links TRBV6-5 to TRBJ2-7; D not resolved. The CDR3 is 11 residues long. CDR1 and CDR2 (germline): MNHEY, SVGAGI. V dropped 5 bases and J dropped 3 bases, with 5 bases sitting between them. CDR3 sequence (DNA): TGTGCCAGCAGTCAACACTACGAGCAGTACTTC. It specifies CASSQHYEQYF.

The rearrangement links TRBV9 to TRBJ2-2, with D possibly TRBD2 on 6 matching bases. The CDR3 is made up of 14 amino acids. Germline V lookup: CDR1 SGDLS, CDR2 YYNGEE. The V and J ends lost 3 bases and 1 base respectively, with 7 bases between them. The CDR3 DNA follows: TGTGCCAGCAGCGCGCGGGGGAACACCGGGGAGCTGTTTTTT. Its translation is CASSARGNTGELFF.

This chain uses TRBV6-6 with TRBJ2-5, with 10 bases matching TRBD2. The ends lost 0 bases at V and 4 bases at J; junction bases unmatched: 2. Germline V gene data show CDR1 as MNHNY and CDR2 as SVGAGI (reference sequence). The CDR3 consists of 15 residues. CDR3 in DNA: TGTGCCAGCAGTTACTCGCTAGCGGGGGTAGAGACCCAGTACTTC. Amino acid sequence: CASSYSLAGVETQYF.

The CDR3 sequence is CASSRLGETQYF. The CDR3 coding sequence is TGTGCCAGCAGCCGACTAGGAGAGACCCAGTACTTC. This rearrangement joins TRBV11-2 to TRBJ2-5; D is perhaps TRBD2 (6 bases). The CDR3 is 12 residues long. CDR1 SGHAT and CDR2 FQNNGV come from the germline V gene. Deletions cut 5 bases from V and 4 bases from J, with 8 bases between.

This chain joins TRBV5-5 and TRBJ1-5, with a weak D call TRBD1 (5 bases). Germline CDR1 SGHKS, CDR2 YYEKEE (reference sequence). Trimming took off 0 bases at V and 4 bases at J, with 8 bases between the two ends. The CDR3 is made up of 14 amino acids. CDR3 coding DNA: TGTGCCAGCAGCTTGGGACAGAGAAATCAGCCCCAGCATTTT. This sequence encodes CASSLGQRNQPQHF.

The chain carries TRBV5-4 and TRBJ1-5; D gene ambiguous. This CDR3 is 16 amino acids long. CDR1 is SGHNT and CDR2 is YYREEE in the germline V gene (reference sequence). V lost 2 bases, J lost 2 bases, and 14 bases lay in between. CDR3: CASSFGPDRGNQPQHF. The CDR3 nucleotides are TGTGCCAGCAGCTTTGGTCCAGACCGGGGCAATCAGCCCCAGCATTTT. Full variable domain (outside the CDR3, taken from reference TRBV5-4 and TRBJ1-5): ETGVTQSPTHLIKTRGQQVTLRCSSQSGHNTVSWYQQALGQGPQFIFQYYREEENGRGNFPPRFSGLQFPNYSSELNVNALELDDSALYLCASSFGPDRGNQPQHFGDGTRLSIL.

A note on this clone: Germline and junction disagree at one end, which may indicate a read error. The chain combines TRBV2 with TRBJ2-7; D perhaps matches TRBD2 (5 bases). Germline loops: CDR1 SNHLY, CDR2 FYNNEI. This CDR3 has 12 residues. The CDR3 loop reads CASSESGYEQYF. In nucleotides, the CDR3 is TGTGCCAGTAGTGAGTCGGGGTACGAGCAGTACTTC. The entire variable domain, with the rest obtained from reference TRBV2 and TRBJ2-7, is as follows: EPEVTQTPSHQVTQMGQEVILRCVPISNHLYFYWYRQILGQKVEFLVSFYNNEISEKSEIFDDQFSVERPDGSNFTLKIRSTKLEDSAMYFCASSESGYEQYFGPGTRLTVT.

The chain is built from TRBV28 and TRBJ1-1; D is undetermined. Germline CDR1 and CDR2: MDHEN and SYDVKM. V lost 4 bases to trimming and J lost 1 base, with 4 bases between them. The CDR3 length is 12 residues. The CDR3 nucleotides read TGTGCCAGCAGTTCCCGGAACACTGAAGCTTTCTTT. Protein product: CASSSRNTEAFF.

This clone was counted once. The rearrangement uses TRBV10-3 and TRBJ2-7, with 11 positions matching TRBD2. This CDR3 has 13 residues. The V segment lost 2 bases and the J segment 7 bases; nucleotides outside the gene matches: 1. The germline V gene encodes CDR1 ENHRY and CDR2 SYGVKD. This CDR3 reads CAISEGTSGEQYF. The CDR3 DNA sequence: TGTGCCATCAGTGAGGGGACTAGCGGAGAGCAGTACTTC.

In this sample, this clone turned up once. J is TRBJ1-1 and V is TRBV5-1; D might be TRBD1 (6 bases). Per germline, CDR1 SGHRS and CDR2 YFSETQ. Deletions cut 0 bases from V and 1 base from J, with 10 bases between. The CDR3 totals 15 residues. The chain's CDR3 is CASSLAGTRNTEAFF. As DNA, the CDR3 is TGCGCCAGCAGCTTGGCAGGGACAAGGAACACTGAAGCTTTCTTT.

This sequence joins TRBV6-6 and TRBJ2-3; 8 bases match TRBD1. From germline, CDR1 is MNHNY and CDR2 SVGAGI (reference sequence). V gave up 5 bases and J gave up 3 bases; unmatched junction bases: 10. The CDR3 length is 16 residues. CDR3 nucleotides: TGTGCCAGCAGTCGGCAGGACAGGGTCGGGACAGATACGCAGTATTTT. The encoded protein is CASSRQDRVGTDTQYF.

The chain carries TRBV2 and TRBJ1-4; possible D gene TRBD1, 6 bases. From germline, CDR1 is SNHLY and CDR2 FYNNEI. Trimming stripped 2 bases from V and 2 bases from J, with 12 bases between. The CDR3 length is 16 residues. Here the CDR3 DNA reads TGTGCCAGCAGTGAATTTGGGGGGGCGACTAATGAAAAACTGTTTTTT. It translates to CASSEFGGATNEKLFF.

This chain uses TRBV11-2 with TRBJ1-3; tentatively, D is TRBD1 (5 bases). The germline CDR1 and CDR2 sequences are SGHAT and FQNNGV. V was shortened by 1 base and J by 3 bases, with 7 bases between the two germline ends. The CDR3 consists of 14 residues. Here the CDR3 reads CASSLATGGNTIYF. CDR3 bases: TGTGCCAGCAGCTTAGCCACAGGTGGAAACACCATATATTTT.

V and J are TRBV5-1 and TRBJ2-1, with 7 positions matching TRBD1. From germline, CDR1 is SGHRS and CDR2 YFSETQ. V gave up 5 bases and J gave up 7 bases; unmatched junction bases: 9. The CDR3 contains 14 residues. The CDR3 reads CASSSYRGVNEQFF. CDR3 coding DNA: TGCGCCAGCAGTTCCTACAGGGGAGTAAATGAGCAGTTCTTC.

The genes are TRBV2 and TRBJ1-5, with D uncertain. Germline CDR1 SNHLY, CDR2 FYNNEI. CDR3 length: 15 residues. V shed 4 bases and J shed 7 bases, with 17 bases lying between them. The CDR3 DNA follows: TGTGCCAGCAGTGGACCCCATCCGGCGAGGCAGCCCCAGCATTTT. This codes for CASSGPHPARQPQHF.

The chain couples TRBV2 to TRBJ1-4; no clear D gene. Germline V gene data show CDR1 as SNHLY and CDR2 as FYNNEI. The CDR3 spans 13 residues. The V and J ends lost 7 bases and 4 bases respectively, with 10 bases between them. CDR3 protein: CASKADLNEKLFF. The CDR3 DNA follows: TGTGCCAGCAAAGCGGACCTTAATGAAAAACTGTTTTTT.

The chain joins TRBV5-4 to TRBJ2-7, with D perhaps given as TRBD1 or TRBD2 (5 bases each). Trimming removed 3 bases from V and 0 bases from J, with 13 bases in between. CDR1 is SGHNT, CDR2 YYREEE, per germline (reference sequence). This CDR3 has 15 amino acids. In nucleotides, the CDR3 is TGTGCCAGCAGCTCGGGACCGTCTCGCTCCTACGAGCAGTACTTC. This codes for CASSSGPSRSYEQYF.

The rearrangement links TRBV7-2 to TRBJ2-5, with 9 nucleotides matching TRBD1. The V and J ends lost 1 base and 5 bases, in that order; junction bases with no gene match: 8. Germline CDR1 and CDR2: SGHTA and FQGNSA. The CDR3 spans 16 residues. In DNA form, the CDR3 reads TGTGCCAGCAGCTTAGGGACCACAGGGGGCGTGGAGACCCAGTACTTC. Translating it yields CASSLGTTGGVETQYF.

The chain carries TRBV15 and TRBJ2-7; 9 bases align to TRBD2. This CDR3 has 15 amino acids. J was trimmed by 2 bases and V by 1 base; bases with no gene match: 3. Germline V CDR1 and CDR2: LNHNV, YYDKDF (reference sequence). CDR3 residues: CATSRAGGGAYEQYF. The CDR3 DNA sequence: TGTGCCACCAGCAGAGCTGGCGGGGGGGCCTACGAGCAGTACTTC.

The chain joins TRBV30 to TRBJ2-7; tentative D call: TRBD1 (5 bases). Deletions cut 3 bases from V and 3 bases from J, with 12 bases between. This CDR3 comprises 13 residues. In germline, CDR1 is GTSNPN, CDR2 SVGIG (reference sequence). This CDR3 reads CAWSRAGFYEQYF. The CDR3 nucleotides are TGTGCCTGGAGCCGCGCAGGGTTCTACGAGCAGTACTTC. The complete variable domain, with remaining parts taken from reference TRBV30 and TRBJ2-7, reads SQTIHQWPATLVQPVGSPLSLECTVEGTSNPNLYWYRQAAGRGLQLLFYSVGIGQISSEVPQNLSASRPQDRQFILSSKKLLLSDSGFYLCAWSRAGFYEQYFGPGTRLTVT.

CDR3 bases: TGTGCCAGCAGCTCCGTAGCGGGACGAGAGACCCAGTACTTC. Translation gives CASSSVAGRETQYF. The V call is TRBV7-2, the J call TRBJ2-5; 8 nucleotides align to TRBD2. Germline V gene sequence: CDR1 SGHTA, CDR2 FQGNSA. The CDR3 runs 14 residues. The V segment lost 4 bases and the J segment 4 bases; nucleotides outside the gene matches: 5.

In its sample, this clone was seen once. A read error is possible here, since a much larger clone lies one base away. The sample contains more than one DNA sequence encoding this CDR3. The rearrangement links TRBV29-1 to TRBJ1-1; TRBD1 is a possible D gene (6 bases). Germline CDR1 SQVTM, CDR2 ANQGSEA. The CDR3 is made up of 17 amino acids. The ends were cut back, 4 bases at V and 1 base at J, with 22 bases in the middle. The CDR3 here is CSVVGGPGRGTNTEAFF. The CDR3 DNA reads as TGCAGCGTTGTGGGGGGGCCGGGAAGGGGTACGAACACTGAAGCTTTCTTT.

The chain links TRBV13 to TRBJ2-3, with a weak D call TRBD1 (6 bases). V was pared by 5 bases and J by 1 base, with 10 bases between. The CDR3 sequence is 14 residues long. Germline V gene lookup returns CDR1 PRHDT and CDR2 FYEKMQ (reference sequence). CDR3 coding DNA: TGTGCCAGCAGCCGACAGGCGCGCACAGATACGCAGTATTTT. Protein: CASSRQARTDTQYF.